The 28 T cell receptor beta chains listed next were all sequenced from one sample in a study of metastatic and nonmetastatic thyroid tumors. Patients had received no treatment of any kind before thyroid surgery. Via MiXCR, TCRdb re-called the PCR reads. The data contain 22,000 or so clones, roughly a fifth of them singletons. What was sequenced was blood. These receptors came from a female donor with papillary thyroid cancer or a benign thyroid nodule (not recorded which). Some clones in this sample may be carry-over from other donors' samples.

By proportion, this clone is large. The CDR3 DNA follows: TGTGCCTGGAGCGCCCCTGGACAGGCGGAATTTTCATACGAGCAGTACTTC. It encodes CAWSAPGQAEFSYEQYF. The chain joins TRBV30 to TRBJ2-7; 7 bases match TRBD1. Germline CDR1 reads GTSNPN; CDR2 reads SVGIG (reference sequence). This CDR3 is built from 17 residues. V dropped 3 bases and J dropped 4; count of bases not matched to a gene: 18.

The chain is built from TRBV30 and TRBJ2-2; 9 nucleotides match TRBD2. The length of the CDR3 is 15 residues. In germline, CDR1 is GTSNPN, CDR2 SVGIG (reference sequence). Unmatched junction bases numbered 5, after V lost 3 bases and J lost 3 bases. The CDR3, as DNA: TGTGCCTGGAGCCCGGGCGGGAGGGACACCGGGGAGCTGTTTTTT. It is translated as CAWSPGGRDTGELFF.

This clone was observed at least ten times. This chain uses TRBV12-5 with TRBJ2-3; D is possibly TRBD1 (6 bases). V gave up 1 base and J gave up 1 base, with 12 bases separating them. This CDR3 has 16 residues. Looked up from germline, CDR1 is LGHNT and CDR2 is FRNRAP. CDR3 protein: CASGLEGDDGTDTQYF. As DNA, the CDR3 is TGTGCTAGTGGTTTGGAGGGGGATGACGGCACAGATACGCAGTATTTT.

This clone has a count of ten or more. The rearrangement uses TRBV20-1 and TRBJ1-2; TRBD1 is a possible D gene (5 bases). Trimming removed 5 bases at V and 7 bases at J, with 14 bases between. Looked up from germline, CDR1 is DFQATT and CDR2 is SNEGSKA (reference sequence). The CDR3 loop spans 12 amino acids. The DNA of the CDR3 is TGCAGTGCTGAGCGGTGGGACGGTGGCTACACCTTC. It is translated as CSAERWDGGYTF.

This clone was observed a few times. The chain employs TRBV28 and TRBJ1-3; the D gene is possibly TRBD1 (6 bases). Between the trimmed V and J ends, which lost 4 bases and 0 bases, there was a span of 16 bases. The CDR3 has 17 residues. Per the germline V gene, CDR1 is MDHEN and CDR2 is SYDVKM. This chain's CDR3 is CASSSPPGTSSGNTIYF. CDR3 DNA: TGTGCCAGCAGTTCTCCTCCCGGGACATCCTCTGGAAACACCATATATTTT.

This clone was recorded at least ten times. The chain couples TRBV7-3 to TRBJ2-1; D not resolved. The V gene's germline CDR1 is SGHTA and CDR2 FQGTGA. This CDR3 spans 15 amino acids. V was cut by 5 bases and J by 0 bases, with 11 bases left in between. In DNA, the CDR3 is TGTGCCAGCAGCAAGACGGCGAGCTCCTACAATGAGCAGTTCTTC. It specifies CASSKTASSYNEQFF.

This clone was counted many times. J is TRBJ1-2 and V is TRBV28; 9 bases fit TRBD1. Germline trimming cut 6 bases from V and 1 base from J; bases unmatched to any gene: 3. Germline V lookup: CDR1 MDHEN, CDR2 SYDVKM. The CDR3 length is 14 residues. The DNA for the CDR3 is TGTGCCAGCAGCAGGACAGGGGATAACTATGGCTACACCTTC. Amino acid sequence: CASSRTGDNYGYTF.

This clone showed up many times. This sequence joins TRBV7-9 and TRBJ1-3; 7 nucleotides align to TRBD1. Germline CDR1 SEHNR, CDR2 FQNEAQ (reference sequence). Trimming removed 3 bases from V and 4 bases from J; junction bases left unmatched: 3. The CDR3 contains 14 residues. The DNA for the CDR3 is TGTGCCAGCAGCTTTAACAGGGGCGGAAACACCATATATTTT. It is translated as CASSFNRGGNTIYF. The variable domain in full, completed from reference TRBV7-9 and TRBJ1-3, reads DTGVSQNPRHKITKRGQNVTFRCDPISEHNRLYWYRQTLGQGPEFLTYFQNEAQLEKSRLLSDRFSAERPKGSFSTLEIQRTEQGDSAMYLCASSFNRGGNTIYFGEGSWLTVV.

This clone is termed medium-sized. The DNA of the CDR3 is TGTGCCAGCAGTGAGGGACTAGCGGGAGTGTATGAGCAGTTCTTC. This gives the protein CASSEGLAGVYEQFF. The chain carries TRBV6-1 and TRBJ2-1, with 14 bases matching TRBD2. In germline, CDR1 is MNHNS, CDR2 SASEGT. Trimming removed 3 bases from V and 8 bases from J; junction bases left unmatched: 3. This CDR3 is built from 15 residues.

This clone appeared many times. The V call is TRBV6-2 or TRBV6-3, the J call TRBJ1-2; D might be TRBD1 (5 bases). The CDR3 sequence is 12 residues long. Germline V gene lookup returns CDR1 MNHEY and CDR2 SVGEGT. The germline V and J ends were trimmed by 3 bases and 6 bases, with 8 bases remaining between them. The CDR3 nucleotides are TGTGCCAGCAGTTATGGGGACGATGGCTACACCTTC. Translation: CASSYGDDGYTF.

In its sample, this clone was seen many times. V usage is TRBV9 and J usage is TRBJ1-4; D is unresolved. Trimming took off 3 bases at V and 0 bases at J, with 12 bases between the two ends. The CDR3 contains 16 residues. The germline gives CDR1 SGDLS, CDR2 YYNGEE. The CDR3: CASSGDYRATNEKLFF. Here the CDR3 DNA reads TGTGCCAGCAGCGGAGACTACAGAGCAACTAATGAAAAACTGTTTTTT.

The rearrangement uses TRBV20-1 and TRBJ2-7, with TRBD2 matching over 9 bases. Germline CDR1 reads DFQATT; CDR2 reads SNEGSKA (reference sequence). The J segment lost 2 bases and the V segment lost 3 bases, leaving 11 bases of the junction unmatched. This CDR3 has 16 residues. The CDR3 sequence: CSASYLGLASTYEQYF. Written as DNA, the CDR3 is TGCAGTGCTAGTTACCTCGGACTAGCGTCAACCTACGAGCAGTACTTC.

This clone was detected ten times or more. In DNA, the CDR3 is TGCAGTGCTAGAGTATGGGGGGGCGGCTACACCTTC. Translated: CSARVWGGGYTF. The chain carries TRBV20-1 and TRBJ1-2; D is perhaps TRBD1 (6 bases). CDR1 and CDR2 from the germline V gene are DFQATT and SNEGSKA (reference sequence). The CDR3 extends over 12 amino acids. V was clipped by 1 base and J by 8 bases, with 11 bases between them.

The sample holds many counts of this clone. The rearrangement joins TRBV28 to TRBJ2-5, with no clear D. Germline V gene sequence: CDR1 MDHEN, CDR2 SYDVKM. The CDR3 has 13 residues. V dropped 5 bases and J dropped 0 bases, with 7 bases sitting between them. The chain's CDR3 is CASSRMYQETQYF. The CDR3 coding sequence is TGTGCCAGCAGTCGAATGTACCAAGAGACCCAGTACTTC.

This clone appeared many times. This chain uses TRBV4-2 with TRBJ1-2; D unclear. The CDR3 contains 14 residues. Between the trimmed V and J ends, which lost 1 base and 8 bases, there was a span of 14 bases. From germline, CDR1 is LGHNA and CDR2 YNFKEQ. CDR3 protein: CASSQAKAGGGYTF. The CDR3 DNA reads TGTGCCAGCAGCCAAGCGAAGGCAGGAGGAGGCTACACCTTC.

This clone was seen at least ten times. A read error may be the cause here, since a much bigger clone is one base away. The CDR3 bases are TGCAGTGCTAGTACAGGGAGTCACAATCAGCCCCAGCATTTT. As protein: CSASTGSHNQPQHF. The chain couples TRBV20-1 to TRBJ1-5; possible D gene TRBD1, 6 bases. Germline V CDR1 and CDR2: DFQATT, SNEGSKA (reference sequence). The CDR3 has 14 amino acids. V shed 3 bases and J shed 3 bases, with 12 bases lying between them.

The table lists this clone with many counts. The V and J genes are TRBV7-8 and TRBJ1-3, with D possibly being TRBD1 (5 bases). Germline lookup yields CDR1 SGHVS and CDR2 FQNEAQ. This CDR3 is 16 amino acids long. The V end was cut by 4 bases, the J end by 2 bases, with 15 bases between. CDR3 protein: CASSSLSGRAGNTIYF. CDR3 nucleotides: TGTGCCAGCAGCTCGCTCTCGGGGCGAGCTGGAAACACCATATATTTT.

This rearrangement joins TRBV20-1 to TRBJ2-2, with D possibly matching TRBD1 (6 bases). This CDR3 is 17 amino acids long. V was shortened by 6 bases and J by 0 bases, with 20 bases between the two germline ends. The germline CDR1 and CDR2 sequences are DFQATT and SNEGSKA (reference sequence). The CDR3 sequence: CSARPSIGQSNTGELFF. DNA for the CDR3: TGCAGTGCCCGACCTTCTATTGGACAGTCGAACACCGGGGAGCTGTTTTTT.

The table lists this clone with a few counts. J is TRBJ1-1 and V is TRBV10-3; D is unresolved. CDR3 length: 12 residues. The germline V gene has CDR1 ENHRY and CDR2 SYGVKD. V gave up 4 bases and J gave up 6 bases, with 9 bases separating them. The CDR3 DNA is TGTGCCATCAGTGTCACGGGCCCTGAAGCTTTCTTT. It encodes CAISVTGPEAFF.

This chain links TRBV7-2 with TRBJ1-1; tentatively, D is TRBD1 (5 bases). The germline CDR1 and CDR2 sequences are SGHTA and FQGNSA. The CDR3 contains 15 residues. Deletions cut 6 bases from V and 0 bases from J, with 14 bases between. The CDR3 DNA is TGTGCCAGCAGAAACCCCGGGGACCTGAACACTGAAGCTTTCTTT. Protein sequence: CASRNPGDLNTEAFF.

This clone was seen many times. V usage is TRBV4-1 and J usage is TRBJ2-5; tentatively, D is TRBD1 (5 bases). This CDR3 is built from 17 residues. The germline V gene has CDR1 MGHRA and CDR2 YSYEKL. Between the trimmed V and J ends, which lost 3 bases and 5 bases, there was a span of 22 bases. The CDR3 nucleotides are TGCGCCAGCAGCCACACCCTCGGGCGGCAGGGCCGGGAGACCCAGTACTTC. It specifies CASSHTLGRQGRETQYF.

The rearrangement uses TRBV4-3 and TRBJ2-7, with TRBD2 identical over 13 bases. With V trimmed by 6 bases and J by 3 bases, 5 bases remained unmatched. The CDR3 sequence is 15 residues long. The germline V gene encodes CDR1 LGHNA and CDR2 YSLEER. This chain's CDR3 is CASSFGLAGDYEQYF. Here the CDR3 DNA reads TGCGCCAGCAGTTTCGGACTAGCGGGAGACTACGAGCAGTACTTC.

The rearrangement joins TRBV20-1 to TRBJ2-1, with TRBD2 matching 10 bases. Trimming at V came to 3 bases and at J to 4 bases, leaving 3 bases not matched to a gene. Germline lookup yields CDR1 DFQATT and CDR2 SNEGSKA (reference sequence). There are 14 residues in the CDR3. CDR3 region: CSASSSGRYNEQFF. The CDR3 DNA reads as TGCAGTGCTAGTTCTAGCGGGAGATACAATGAGCAGTTCTTC.

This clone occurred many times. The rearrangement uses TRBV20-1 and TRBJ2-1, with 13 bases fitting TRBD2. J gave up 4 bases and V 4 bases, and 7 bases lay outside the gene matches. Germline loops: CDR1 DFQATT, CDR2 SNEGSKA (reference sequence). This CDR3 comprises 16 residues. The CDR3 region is CSATATSGGPYNEQFF. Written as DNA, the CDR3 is TGCAGTGCTACCGCGACTAGCGGGGGGCCGTACAATGAGCAGTTCTTC.

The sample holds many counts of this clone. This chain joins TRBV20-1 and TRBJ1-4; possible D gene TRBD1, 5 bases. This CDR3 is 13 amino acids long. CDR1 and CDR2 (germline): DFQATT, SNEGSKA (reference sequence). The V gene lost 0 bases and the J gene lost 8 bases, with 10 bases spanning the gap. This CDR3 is CSARDVEGEKLFF. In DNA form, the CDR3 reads TGCAGTGCTAGAGACGTGGAGGGGGAAAAACTGTTTTTT.

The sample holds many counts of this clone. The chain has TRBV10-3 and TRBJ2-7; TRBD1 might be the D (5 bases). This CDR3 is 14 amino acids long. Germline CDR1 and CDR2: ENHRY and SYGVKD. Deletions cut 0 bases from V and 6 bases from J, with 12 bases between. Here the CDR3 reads CAISESRQKLEQYF. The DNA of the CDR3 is TGTGCCATCAGTGAGTCTCGACAGAAGCTCGAGCAGTACTTC.

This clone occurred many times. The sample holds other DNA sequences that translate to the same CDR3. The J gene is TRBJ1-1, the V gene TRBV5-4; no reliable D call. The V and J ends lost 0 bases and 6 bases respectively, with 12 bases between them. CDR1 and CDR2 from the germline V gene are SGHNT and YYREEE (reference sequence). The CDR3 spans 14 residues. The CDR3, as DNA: TGTGCCAGCAGCTTGGGGGGTCTGGTCTCTGAAGCTTTCTTT. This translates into CASSLGGLVSEAFF.

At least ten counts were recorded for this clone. CDR3 region: CASSLGQGTDTQYF. The CDR3 DNA reads TGTGCCAGCAGTCTCGGACAGGGCACAGATACGCAGTATTTT. This chain links TRBV12-3 or TRBV12-4 with TRBJ2-3; 7 nucleotides line up with TRBD1. With V trimmed by 5 bases and J by 1 base, 3 bases remained unmatched. The CDR3 consists of 14 residues.